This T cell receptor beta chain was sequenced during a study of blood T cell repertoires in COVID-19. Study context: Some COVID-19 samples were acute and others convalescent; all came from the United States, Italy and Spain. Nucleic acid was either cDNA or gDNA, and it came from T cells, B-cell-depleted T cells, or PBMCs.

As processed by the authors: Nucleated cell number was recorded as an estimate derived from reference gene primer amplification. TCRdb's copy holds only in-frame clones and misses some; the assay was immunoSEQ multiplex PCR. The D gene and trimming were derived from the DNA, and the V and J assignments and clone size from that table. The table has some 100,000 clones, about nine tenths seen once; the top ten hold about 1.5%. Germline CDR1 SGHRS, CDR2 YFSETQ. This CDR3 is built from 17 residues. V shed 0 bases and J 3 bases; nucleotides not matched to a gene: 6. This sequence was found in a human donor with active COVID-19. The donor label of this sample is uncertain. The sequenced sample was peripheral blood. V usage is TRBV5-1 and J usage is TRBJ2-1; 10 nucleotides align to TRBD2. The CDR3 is CASSLGMVAGGYNEQFF. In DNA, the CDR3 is TGCGCCAGCAGCTTGGGAATGGTAGCGGGGGGCTACAATGAGCAGTTCTTC.